This TCR beta chain was documented in a study of T cell responses to AZD1222 COVID-19 vaccine. This CDR3 contains 11 residues. The germline V gene has CDR1 DFQATT and CDR2 SNEGSKA (reference sequence). Trimming removed 6 bases at V and 15 bases at J, with 18 bases between. Sequencing was performed with immunoSEQ multiplex PCR; in TCRdb, only in-frame clones are kept and a portion is missing. Here the sample spans under 150,000 clones, about 91% being singletons. This TCR was sampled from an adult in good health. The chain links TRBV20-1 to TRBJ2-1; D may correspond to TRBD1 or TRBD2 (5 bases each). Specimen: peripheral blood, collected on day 0 of AZD1222 vaccination. The CDR3 spells CSARSGDRRFF. In nucleotides, the CDR3 is TGCAGTGCAAGATCCGGGGACCGTAGGTTCTTC.